This is a list of T cell receptor beta chains from one sample in a study of cytomegalovirus exposure and HLA in healthy donors. Clones were read by immunoSEQ multiplex PCR, and TCRdb kept only the in-frame ones, dropping some. The sample shows hundreds of thousands of clones, roughly 84% of them seen only once. The sequencing input was PBMCs. The receptor set was obtained from a woman aged 18-30 years in good health and CMV-seropositive. Both conserved end residues are part of each CDR3. The D gene is left open where the match is weak. Only part of the rows carry a size: once, few, many, or a class if the clone is expanded.

clone_size: NA
v_call: TRBV27
d_call: TRBD1
j_call: TRBJ2-2
cdr3_aa: CASSTSTGGANTGELFF
cdr3_nt: TGTGCCAGCAGTACCAGCACAGGGGGCGCGAACACCGGGGAGCTGTTTTTT

clone_size: NA
v_call: TRBV30
d_call: TRBD1
j_call: TRBJ1-4
cdr3_aa: CAWSVGRGYEKLFF
cdr3_nt: TGTGCCTGGAGTGTAGGCAGGGGGTACGAAAAACTGTTTTTT

clone_size: NA
v_call: TRBV15
d_call: NA
j_call: TRBJ1-2
cdr3_aa: CAISGGRGYTF
cdr3_nt: TGTGCCATTTCAGGTGGGAGGGGCTACACCTTC

clone_size: NA
v_call: TRBV11-2
d_call: TRBD2
j_call: TRBJ2-1
cdr3_aa: CASSRRTSGISYNEQFF
cdr3_nt: TGTGCCAGCAGCCGACGGACTAGCGGGATCTCCTACAATGAGCAGTTCTTC

clone_size: NA
v_call: TRBV2
d_call: NA
j_call: TRBJ1-3
cdr3_aa: CASSPEAGTLGNTIYF
cdr3_nt: TGTGCCAGCAGTCCAGAGGCCGGGACACTTGGAAACACCATATATTTT

clone_size: NA
v_call: TRBV5-3
d_call: NA
j_call: TRBJ2-1
cdr3_aa: CARSYPDFHNEQFF
cdr3_nt: TGTGCCAGAAGCTACCCGGACTTCCACAATGAGCAGTTCTTC

clone_size: NA
v_call: TRBV30
d_call: NA
j_call: TRBJ2-7
cdr3_aa: CAWSVPTGGLYEQYF
cdr3_nt: TGTGCCTGGAGTGTCCCGACAGGCGGCCTCTACGAGCAGTACTTC

clone_size: NA
v_call: TRBV7-9
d_call: NA
j_call: TRBJ2-2
cdr3_aa: CASSLRVDTGELFF
cdr3_nt: TGTGCCAGCAGCTTGCGGGTCGACACCGGGGAGCTGTTTTTT

clone_size: NA
v_call: TRBV7-3
d_call: NA
j_call: TRBJ2-3
cdr3_aa: CASSPPGADTQYF
cdr3_nt: TGTGCCAGCAGCCCGCCAGGGGCAGATACGCAGTATTTT

clone_size: NA
v_call: TRBV12-5
d_call: TRBD2
j_call: TRBJ2-1
cdr3_aa: CASGLTSVRHEQFF
cdr3_nt: TGTGCTAGTGGTTTGACTAGCGTCCGGCACGAGCAGTTCTTC

clone_size: NA
v_call: TRBV2
d_call: NA
j_call: TRBJ1-2
cdr3_aa: CASSEVGRGEGGYTF
cdr3_nt: TGTGCCAGCAGTGAAGTGGGTCGGGGGGAAGGGGGCTACACCTTC

clone_size: NA
v_call: TRBV10-3
d_call: NA
j_call: TRBJ1-4
cdr3_aa: CAISESLVNNEKLFF
cdr3_nt: TGTGCCATCAGTGAGTCCTTAGTAAATAATGAAAAACTGTTTTTT

clone_size: NA
v_call: TRBV6-6
d_call: TRBD1
j_call: TRBJ2-2
cdr3_aa: CASSLPGTGGAGELFF
cdr3_nt: TGTGCCAGCAGTCTCCCAGGGACAGGGGGAGCCGGGGAGCTGTTTTTT

clone_size: few
v_call: TRBV5-4
d_call: NA
j_call: TRBJ2-7
cdr3_aa: CASSSAQSYEQYF
cdr3_nt: TGTGCCAGCAGCTCGGCACAGTCCTACGAGCAGTACTTC

clone_size: NA
v_call: TRBV7-3
d_call: NA
j_call: TRBJ2-1
cdr3_aa: CASSSTVYNEQFF
cdr3_nt: TGTGCCAGCAGCTCGACAGTTTACAATGAGCAGTTCTTC

clone_size: NA
v_call: TRBV9
d_call: TRBD2
j_call: TRBJ2-2
cdr3_aa: CASTLSSGTAGELFF
cdr3_nt: TGTGCCAGCACCTTGAGTAGCGGGACTGCCGGGGAGCTGTTTTTT

clone_size: NA
v_call: TRBV19
d_call: TRBD1
j_call: TRBJ1-2
cdr3_aa: CATDRDGYTF
cdr3_nt: TGTGCCACCGACAGGGACGGCTACACCTTC

clone_size: NA
v_call: TRBV5-1
d_call: NA
j_call: TRBJ1-5
cdr3_aa: CASSLDPGGGQPQHF
cdr3_nt: TGCGCCAGCAGCTTGGATCCGGGGGGGGGTCAGCCCCAGCATTTT

clone_size: NA
v_call: TRBV7-7
d_call: NA
j_call: TRBJ2-6
cdr3_aa: CASSPNVQGTGANVLTF
cdr3_nt: TGTGCTAGCAGCCCCAACGTCCAGGGGACTGGGGCCAACGTCCTGACTTTC

clone_size: few
v_call: TRBV12-5
d_call: TRBD1
j_call: TRBJ2-7
cdr3_aa: CASGSGQGYEQYF
cdr3_nt: TGTGCTAGTGGTTCCGGACAGGGCTACGAGCAGTACTTC

clone_size: NA
v_call: TRBV19
d_call: NA
j_call: TRBJ1-5
cdr3_aa: CASSIRGQPQHF
cdr3_nt: TGTGCCAGTAGTATAAGGGGTCAGCCCCAGCATTTT

clone_size: NA
v_call: TRBV13
d_call: NA
j_call: TRBJ1-1
cdr3_aa: CASSLGQANEAFF
cdr3_nt: TGTGCCAGCAGCTTAGGACAGGCTAATGAAGCTTTCTTT

clone_size: few
v_call: TRBV10-3
d_call: NA
j_call: TRBJ1-1
cdr3_aa: CAITRTIMNTEAFF
cdr3_nt: TGTGCCATTACTAGGACGATAATGAACACTGAAGCTTTCTTT